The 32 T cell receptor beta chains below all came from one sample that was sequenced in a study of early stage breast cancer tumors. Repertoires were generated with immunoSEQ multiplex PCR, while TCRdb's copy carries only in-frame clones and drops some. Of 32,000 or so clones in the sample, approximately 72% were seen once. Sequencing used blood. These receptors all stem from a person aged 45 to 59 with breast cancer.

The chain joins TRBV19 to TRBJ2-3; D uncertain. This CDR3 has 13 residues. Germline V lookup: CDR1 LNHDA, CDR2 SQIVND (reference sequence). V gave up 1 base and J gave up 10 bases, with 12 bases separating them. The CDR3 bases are TGTGCCAGTAGTATAGGGGCAGGTTGGGCGCAGTATTTT. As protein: CASSIGAGWAQYF.

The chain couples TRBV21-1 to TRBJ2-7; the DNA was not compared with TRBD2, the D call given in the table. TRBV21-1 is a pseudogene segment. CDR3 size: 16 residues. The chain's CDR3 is CASSTPSGLASYEQYF. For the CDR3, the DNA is TGTGCCAGCAGCACCCCTAGCGGGCTCGCTTCCTACGAGCAGTACTTC.

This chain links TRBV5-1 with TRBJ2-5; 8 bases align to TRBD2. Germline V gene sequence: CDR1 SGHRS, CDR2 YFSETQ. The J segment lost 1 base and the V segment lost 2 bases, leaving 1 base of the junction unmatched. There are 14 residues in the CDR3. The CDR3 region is CASSFSGVQETQYF. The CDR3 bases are TGCGCCAGCAGCTTTAGCGGGGTCCAAGAGACCCAGTACTTC.

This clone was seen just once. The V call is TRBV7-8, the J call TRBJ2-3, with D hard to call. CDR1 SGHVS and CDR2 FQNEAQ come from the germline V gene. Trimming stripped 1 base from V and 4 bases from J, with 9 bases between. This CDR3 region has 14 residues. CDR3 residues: CASSLVVDADTQYF. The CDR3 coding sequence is TGTGCCAGCAGCTTAGTGGTGGACGCAGATACGCAGTATTTT.

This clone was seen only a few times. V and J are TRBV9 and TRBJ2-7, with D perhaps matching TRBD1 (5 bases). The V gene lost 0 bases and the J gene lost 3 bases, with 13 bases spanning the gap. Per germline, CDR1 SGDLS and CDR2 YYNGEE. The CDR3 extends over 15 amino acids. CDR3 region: CASSVGSTRDYEQYF. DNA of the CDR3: TGTGCCAGCAGCGTAGGGTCTACCAGGGACTACGAGCAGTACTTC.

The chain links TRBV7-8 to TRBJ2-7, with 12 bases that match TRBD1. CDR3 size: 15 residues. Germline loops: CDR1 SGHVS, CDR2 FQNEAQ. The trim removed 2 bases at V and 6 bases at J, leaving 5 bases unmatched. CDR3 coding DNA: TGTGCCAGCAGCTTAAGGGACAGGGGGCCCAGCGAGCAGTACTTC. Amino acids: CASSLRDRGPSEQYF. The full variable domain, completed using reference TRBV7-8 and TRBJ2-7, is GAGVSQSPRYKVAKRGQDVALRCDPISGHVSLFWYQQALGQGPEFLTYFQNEAQLDKSGLPSDRFFAERPEGSVSTLKIQRTQQEDSAVYLCASSLRDRGPSEQYFGPGTRLTVT.

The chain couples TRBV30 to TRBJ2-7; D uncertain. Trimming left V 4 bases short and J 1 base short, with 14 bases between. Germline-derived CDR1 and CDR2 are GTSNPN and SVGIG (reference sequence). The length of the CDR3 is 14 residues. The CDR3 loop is CAWTPGRRSYEQYF. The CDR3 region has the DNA TGTGCCTGGACCCCCGGCCGCCGATCCTACGAGCAGTACTTC.

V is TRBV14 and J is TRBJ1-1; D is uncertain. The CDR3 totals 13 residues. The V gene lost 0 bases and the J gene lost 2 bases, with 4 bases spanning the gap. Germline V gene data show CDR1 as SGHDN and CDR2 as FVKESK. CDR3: CASSQDQNTEAFF. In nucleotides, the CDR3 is TGTGCCAGCAGCCAAGATCAAAACACTGAAGCTTTCTTT.

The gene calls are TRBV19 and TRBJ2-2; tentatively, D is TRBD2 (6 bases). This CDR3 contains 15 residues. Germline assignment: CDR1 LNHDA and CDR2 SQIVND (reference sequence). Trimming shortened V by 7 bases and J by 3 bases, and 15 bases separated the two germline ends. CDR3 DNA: TGTGCCAGTACCCTTGGGGGGTCGTACACCGGGGAGCTGTTTTTT. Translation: CASTLGGSYTGELFF.

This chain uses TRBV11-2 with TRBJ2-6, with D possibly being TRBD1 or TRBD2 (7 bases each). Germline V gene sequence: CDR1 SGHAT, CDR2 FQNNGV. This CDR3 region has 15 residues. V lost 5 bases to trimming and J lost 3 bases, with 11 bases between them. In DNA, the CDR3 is TGTGCCAGCAGCCAGGGGGGGATTGGGGCCAACGTCCTGACTTTC. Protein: CASSQGGIGANVLTF. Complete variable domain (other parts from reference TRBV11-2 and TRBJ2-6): EAGVAQSPRYKIIEKRQSVAFWCNPISGHATLYWYQQILGQGPKLLIQFQNNGVVDDSQLPKDRFSAERLKGVDSTLKIQPAKLEDSAVYLCASSQGGIGANVLTFGAGSRLTVL.

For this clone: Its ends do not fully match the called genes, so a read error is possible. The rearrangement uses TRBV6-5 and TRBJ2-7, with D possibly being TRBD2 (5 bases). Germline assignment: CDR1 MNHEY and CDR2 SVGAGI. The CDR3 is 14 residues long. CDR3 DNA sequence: TGTGCCAGCAGTTACTGGGCTAGCTCCAACGAGCAGTACTTC. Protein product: CASSYWASSNEQYF.

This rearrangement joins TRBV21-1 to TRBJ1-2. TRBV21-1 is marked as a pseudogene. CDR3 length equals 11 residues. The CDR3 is CASTHLGGYTF. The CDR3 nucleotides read TGTGCCAGCACCCACCTCGGAGGCTACACCTTC.

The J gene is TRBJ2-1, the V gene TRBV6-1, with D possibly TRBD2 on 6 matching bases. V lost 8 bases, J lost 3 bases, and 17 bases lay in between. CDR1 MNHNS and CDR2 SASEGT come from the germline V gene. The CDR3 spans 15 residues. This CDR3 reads CASGSSGGDYNEQFF. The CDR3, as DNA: TGTGCCAGCGGGAGTAGCGGAGGGGACTACAATGAGCAGTTCTTC.

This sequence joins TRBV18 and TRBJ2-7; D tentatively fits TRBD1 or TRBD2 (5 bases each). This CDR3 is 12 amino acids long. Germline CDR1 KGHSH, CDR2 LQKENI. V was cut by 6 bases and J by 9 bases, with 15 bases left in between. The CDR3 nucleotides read TGTGCCAGCTCGGAGCGCGGTGGGGGGCAGTACTTC. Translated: CASSERGGGQYF.

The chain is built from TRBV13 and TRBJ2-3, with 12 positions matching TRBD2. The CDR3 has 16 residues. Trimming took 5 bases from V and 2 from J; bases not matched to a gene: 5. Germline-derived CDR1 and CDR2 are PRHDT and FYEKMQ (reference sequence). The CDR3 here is CASSRGLAGSTDTQYF. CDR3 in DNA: TGTGCCAGCAGCCGGGGACTAGCGGGTTCCACAGATACGCAGTATTTT.

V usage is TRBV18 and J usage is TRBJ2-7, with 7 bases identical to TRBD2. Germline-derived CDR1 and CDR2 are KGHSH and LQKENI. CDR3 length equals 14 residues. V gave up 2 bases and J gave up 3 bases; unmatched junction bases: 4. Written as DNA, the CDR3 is TGTGCCAGCTCACCAAGGGACTACCTCTACGAGCAGTACTTC. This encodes CASSPRDYLYEQYF.

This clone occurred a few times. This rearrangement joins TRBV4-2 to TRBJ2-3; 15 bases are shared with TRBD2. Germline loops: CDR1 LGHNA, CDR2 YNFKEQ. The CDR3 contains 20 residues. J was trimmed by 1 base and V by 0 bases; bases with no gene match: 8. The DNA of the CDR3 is TGTGCCAGCAGCCAAGAAGGACTAGCGGGAGGGCCTAGACGCACAGATACGCAGTATTTT. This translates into CASSQEGLAGGPRRTDTQYF.

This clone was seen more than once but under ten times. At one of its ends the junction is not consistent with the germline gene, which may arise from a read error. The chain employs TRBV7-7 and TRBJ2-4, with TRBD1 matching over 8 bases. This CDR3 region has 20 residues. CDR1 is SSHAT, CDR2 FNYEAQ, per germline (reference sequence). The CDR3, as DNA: TGTGCTAGCAGCTTAGCGTTCGCACAGGGGGGTGGTAGGGCCAAAAACATTCAGTACTTC. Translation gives CASSLAFAQGGGRAKNIQYF.

The CDR3 nucleotides read TGTGCCAGCAGCAGACTAGCGTACGGCAATGAGCAGTTCTTC. It yields the protein CASSRLAYGNEQFF. The V gene is TRBV7-3, the J gene TRBJ2-1, with 8 bases lining up with TRBD2. The CDR3 spans 14 residues. After removal of 5 bases from V and 6 bases from J, the junction contained 6 bases not matched to a gene. Germline CDR1 and CDR2: SGHTA and FQGTGA.

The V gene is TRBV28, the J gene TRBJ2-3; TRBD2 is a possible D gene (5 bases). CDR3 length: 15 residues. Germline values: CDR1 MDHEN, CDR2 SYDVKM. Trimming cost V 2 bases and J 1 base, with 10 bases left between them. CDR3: CASSLERAGTDTQYF. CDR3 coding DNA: TGTGCCAGCAGTTTAGAGAGGGCTGGCACAGATACGCAGTATTTT.

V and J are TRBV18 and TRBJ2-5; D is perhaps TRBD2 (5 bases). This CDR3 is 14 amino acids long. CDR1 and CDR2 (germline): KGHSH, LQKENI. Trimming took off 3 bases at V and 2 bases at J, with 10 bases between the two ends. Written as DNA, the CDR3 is TGTGCCAGCTCACCTCCGACGGGACAAGAGACCCAGTACTTC. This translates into CASSPPTGQETQYF.

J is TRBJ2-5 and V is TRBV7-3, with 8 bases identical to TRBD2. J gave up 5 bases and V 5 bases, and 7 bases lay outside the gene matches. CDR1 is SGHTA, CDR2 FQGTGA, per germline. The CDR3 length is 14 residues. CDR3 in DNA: TGTGCCAGCAGCCCAAGGGGCGGGAGGGAGACCCAGTACTTC. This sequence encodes CASSPRGGRETQYF.

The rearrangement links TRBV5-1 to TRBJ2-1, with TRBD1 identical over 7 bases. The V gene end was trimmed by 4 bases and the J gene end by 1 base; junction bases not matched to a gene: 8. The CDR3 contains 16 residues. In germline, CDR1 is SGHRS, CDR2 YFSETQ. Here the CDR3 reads CASSMTGSRSYNEQFF. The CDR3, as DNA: TGCGCCAGCAGCATGACAGGGTCTAGGTCCTACAATGAGCAGTTCTTC.

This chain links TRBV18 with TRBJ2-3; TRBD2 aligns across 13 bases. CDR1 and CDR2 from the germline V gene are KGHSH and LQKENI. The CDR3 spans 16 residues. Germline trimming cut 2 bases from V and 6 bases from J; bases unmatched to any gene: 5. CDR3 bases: TGTGCCAGCTCACCAACGGGACTAGCGGGATCCGATACGCAGTATTTT. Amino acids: CASSPTGLAGSDTQYF.

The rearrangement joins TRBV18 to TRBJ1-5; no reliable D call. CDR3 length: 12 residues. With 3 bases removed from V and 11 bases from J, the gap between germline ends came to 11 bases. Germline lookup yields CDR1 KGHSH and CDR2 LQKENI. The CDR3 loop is CASSPEGATQHF. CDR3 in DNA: TGTGCCAGCTCACCGGAGGGCGCGACCCAGCATTTT.

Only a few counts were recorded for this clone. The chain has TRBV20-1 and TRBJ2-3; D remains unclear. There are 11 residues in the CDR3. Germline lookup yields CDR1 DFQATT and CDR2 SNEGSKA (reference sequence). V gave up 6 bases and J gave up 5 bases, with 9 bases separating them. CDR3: CSATNLDTQYF. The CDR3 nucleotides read TGCAGTGCCACGAATTTAGATACGCAGTATTTT.

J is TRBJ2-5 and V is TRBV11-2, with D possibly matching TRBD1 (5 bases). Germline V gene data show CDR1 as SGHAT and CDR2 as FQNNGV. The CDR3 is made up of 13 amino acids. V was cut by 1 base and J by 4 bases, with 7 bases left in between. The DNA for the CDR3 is TGTGCCAGCAGCTTAGGACAGCGAGAGACCCAGTACTTC. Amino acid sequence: CASSLGQRETQYF.

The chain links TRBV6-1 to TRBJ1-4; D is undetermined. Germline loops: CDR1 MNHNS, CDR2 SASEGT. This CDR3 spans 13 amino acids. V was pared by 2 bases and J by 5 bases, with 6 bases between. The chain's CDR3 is CASSELRNEKLFF. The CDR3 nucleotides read TGTGCCAGCAGTGAATTGAGAAATGAAAAACTGTTTTTT.

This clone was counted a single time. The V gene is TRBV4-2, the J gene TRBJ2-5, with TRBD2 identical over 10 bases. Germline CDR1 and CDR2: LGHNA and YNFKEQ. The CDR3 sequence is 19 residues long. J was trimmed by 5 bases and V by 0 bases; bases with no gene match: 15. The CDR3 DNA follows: TGTGCCAGCAGCCAAGATCGCCACTACAGCGGGAGGGCCGGGGAGACCCAGTACTTC. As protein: CASSQDRHYSGRAGETQYF.

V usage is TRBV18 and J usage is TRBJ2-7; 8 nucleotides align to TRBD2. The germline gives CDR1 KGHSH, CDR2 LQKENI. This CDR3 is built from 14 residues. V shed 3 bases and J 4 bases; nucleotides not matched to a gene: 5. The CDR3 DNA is TGTGCCAGCTCACCCCCGGGGGGGAAATACGAGCAGTACTTC. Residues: CASSPPGGKYEQYF. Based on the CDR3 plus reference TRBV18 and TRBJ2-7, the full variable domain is NAGVMQNPRHLVRRRGQEARLRCSPMKGHSHVYWYRQLPEEGLKFMVYLQKENIIDESGMPKERFSAEFPKEGPSILRIQQVVRGDSAAYFCASSPPGGKYEQYFGPGTRLTVT.

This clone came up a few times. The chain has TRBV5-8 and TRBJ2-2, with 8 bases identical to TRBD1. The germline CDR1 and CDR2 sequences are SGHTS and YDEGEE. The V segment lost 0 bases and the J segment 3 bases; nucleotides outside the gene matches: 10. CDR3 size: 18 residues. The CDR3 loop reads CASSLAPGDRGHTGELFF. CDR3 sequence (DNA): TGTGCCAGCAGCTTGGCCCCAGGTGACAGGGGTCACACCGGGGAGCTGTTTTTT.

The chain's CDR3 is CASSLMQGSEKLFF. DNA of the CDR3: TGCGCCAGCAGCTTAATGCAGGGGAGTGAAAAACTGTTTTTT. The V call is TRBV5-1, the J call TRBJ1-4; perhaps TRBD1 as D (6 bases). V lost 2 bases to trimming and J lost 7 bases, with 12 bases between them. This CDR3 comprises 14 residues. Germline V lookup: CDR1 SGHRS, CDR2 YFSETQ.